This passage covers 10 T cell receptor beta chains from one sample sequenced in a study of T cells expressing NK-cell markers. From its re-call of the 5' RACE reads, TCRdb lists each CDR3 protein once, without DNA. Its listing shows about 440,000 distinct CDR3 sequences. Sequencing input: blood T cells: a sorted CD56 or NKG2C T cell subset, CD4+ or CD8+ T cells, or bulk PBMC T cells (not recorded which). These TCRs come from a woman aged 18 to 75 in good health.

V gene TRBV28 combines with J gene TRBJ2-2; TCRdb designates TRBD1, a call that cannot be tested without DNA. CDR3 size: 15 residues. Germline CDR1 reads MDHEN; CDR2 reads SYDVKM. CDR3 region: CASTRQGSNTGELFF.

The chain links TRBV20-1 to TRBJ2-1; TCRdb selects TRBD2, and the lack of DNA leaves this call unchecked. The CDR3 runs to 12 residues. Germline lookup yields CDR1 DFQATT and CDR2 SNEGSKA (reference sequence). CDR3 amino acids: CSAPPPASEQFF.

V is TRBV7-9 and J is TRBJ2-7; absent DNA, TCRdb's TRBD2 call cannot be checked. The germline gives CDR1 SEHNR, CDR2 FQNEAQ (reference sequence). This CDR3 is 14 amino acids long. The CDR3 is CASSAGLAGGEQYF.

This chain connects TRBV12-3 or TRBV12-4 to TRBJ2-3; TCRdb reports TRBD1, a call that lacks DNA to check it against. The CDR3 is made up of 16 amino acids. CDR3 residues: CASSFEGGRGTDTQYF.

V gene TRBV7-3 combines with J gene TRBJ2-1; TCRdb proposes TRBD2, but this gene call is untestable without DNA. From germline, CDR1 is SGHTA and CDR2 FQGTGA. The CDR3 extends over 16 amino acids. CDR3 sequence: CASSSISGSRYNEQFF.

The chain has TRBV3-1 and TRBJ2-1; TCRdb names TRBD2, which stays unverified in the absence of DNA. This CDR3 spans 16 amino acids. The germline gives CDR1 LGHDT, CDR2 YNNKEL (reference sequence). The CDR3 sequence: CASSQSSGGGYNEQFF.

CDR3 residues: CASTPGGGNTEAFF. The chain recombines TRBV6-1 with TRBJ1-1. The V gene's germline CDR1 is MNHNS and CDR2 SASEGT. This CDR3 has 14 residues.

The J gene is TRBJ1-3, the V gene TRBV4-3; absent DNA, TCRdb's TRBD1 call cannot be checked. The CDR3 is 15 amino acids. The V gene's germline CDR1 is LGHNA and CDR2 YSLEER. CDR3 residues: CASSQGPGAGNTIYF.

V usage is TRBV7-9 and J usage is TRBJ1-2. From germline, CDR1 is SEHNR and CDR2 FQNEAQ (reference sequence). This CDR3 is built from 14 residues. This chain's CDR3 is CASSPDYPEGGYTF.

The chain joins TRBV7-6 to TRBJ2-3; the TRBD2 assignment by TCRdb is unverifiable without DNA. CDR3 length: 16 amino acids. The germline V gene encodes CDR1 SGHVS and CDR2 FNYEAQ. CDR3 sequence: CASSLGLPTPTDTQYF.